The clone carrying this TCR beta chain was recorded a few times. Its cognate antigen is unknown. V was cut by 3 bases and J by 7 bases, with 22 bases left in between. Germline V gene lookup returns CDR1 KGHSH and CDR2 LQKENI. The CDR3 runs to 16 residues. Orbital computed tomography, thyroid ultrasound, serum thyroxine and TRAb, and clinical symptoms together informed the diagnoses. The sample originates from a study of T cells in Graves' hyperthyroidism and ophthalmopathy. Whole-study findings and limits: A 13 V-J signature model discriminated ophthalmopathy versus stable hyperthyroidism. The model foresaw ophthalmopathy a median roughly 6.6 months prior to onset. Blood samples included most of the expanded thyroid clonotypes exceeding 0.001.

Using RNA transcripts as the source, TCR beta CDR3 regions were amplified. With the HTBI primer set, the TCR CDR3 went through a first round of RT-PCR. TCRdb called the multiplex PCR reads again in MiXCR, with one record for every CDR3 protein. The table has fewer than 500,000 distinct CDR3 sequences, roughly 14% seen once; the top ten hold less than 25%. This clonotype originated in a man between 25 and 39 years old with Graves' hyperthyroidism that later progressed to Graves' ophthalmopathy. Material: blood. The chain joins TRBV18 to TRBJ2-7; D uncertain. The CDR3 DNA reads TGTGCCAGCTCACCCTTAGACACCGGTCGGTTGGGTGAGCAGTACTTC. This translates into CASSPLDTGRLGEQYF.